A single sample is the source of the 19 T cell receptor beta chains below, sequenced in a study of cytomegalovirus exposure and HLA in healthy donors. The PCR ran on 60 Vbeta and 13 Jbeta primers. TCRdb's copy holds only in-frame clones and misses some; the assay was immunoSEQ multiplex PCR. The sample yields under 150,000 clones, approximately 82% seen once. The sequencing sample was made of PBMCs. These receptors came from a man between 50 and 59 years old in good health and CMV-seronegative.

The rearrangement uses TRBV5-5 and TRBJ2-2; D not certain. The ends were cut back, 4 bases at V and 1 base at J, with 5 bases in the middle. The CDR3 loop spans 13 amino acids. The germline gives CDR1 SGHKS, CDR2 YYEKEE (reference sequence). CDR3 protein: CASSRGNTGELFF. The DNA for the CDR3 is TGTGCCAGCAGCCGCGGGAACACCGGGGAGCTGTTTTTT.

The chain recombines TRBV5-8 with TRBJ1-5; D ambiguous. V dropped 4 bases and J dropped 10 bases, with 9 bases sitting between them. Per the germline V gene, CDR1 is SGHTS and CDR2 is YDEGEE. The CDR3 spans 11 residues. The CDR3 nucleotides read TGTGCCAGCAGCCGATACTTTCCCCAGCATTTT. As protein: CASSRYFPQHF.

The chain uses TRBV4-1 and TRBJ2-1; D perhaps matches TRBD1 (5 bases). This CDR3 is 13 amino acids long. V was shortened by 0 bases and J by 6 bases, with 6 bases between the two germline ends. Per germline, CDR1 MGHRA and CDR2 YSYEKL. As DNA, the CDR3 is TGCGCCAGCAGCCAAGAAAGGGGCAATGAGCAGTTCTTC. Protein product: CASSQERGNEQFF.

This chain joins TRBV5-8 and TRBJ1-2, with D tentatively TRBD1 (5 bases). CDR3 length equals 17 residues. Deletions cut 4 bases from V and 0 bases from J, with 19 bases between. Germline V gives CDR1 SGHTS, CDR2 YDEGEE. The CDR3 loop reads CASSTKTAELANYGYTF. The CDR3, as DNA: TGTGCCAGCAGCACAAAGACAGCAGAATTAGCTAACTATGGCTACACCTTC.

This clone was detected only once. The J gene is TRBJ2-2, the V gene TRBV19; D ambiguous. Looked up from germline, CDR1 is LNHDA and CDR2 is SQIVND (reference sequence). This CDR3 comprises 13 residues. The V end was cut by 1 base, the J end by 6 bases, with 6 bases between. The CDR3 sequence is CASSIVRAGELFF. In DNA form, the CDR3 reads TGTGCCAGTAGTATAGTCCGTGCCGGGGAGCTGTTTTTT.

The chain links TRBV18 to TRBJ2-2; D perhaps matches TRBD1 (5 bases). The CDR3 spans 15 residues. Trimming left V 3 bases short and J 4 bases short, with 12 bases between. Germline CDR1 KGHSH, CDR2 LQKENI. The CDR3 here is CASSPAQDGTGELFF. The CDR3 DNA reads TGTGCCAGCTCACCTGCACAGGATGGCACCGGGGAGCTGTTTTTT.

The chain is built from TRBV19 and TRBJ2-7, with D unclear. The germline gives CDR1 LNHDA, CDR2 SQIVND (reference sequence). The V gene lost 1 base and the J gene lost 3 bases, with 10 bases spanning the gap. This CDR3 has 14 residues. The CDR3 DNA is TGTGCCAGTAGTATAGTGGGCAGCAACTACGAGCAGTACTTC. This gives the protein CASSIVGSNYEQYF. Using reference TRBV19 and TRBJ2-7 for the parts outside the CDR3, the full variable domain is DGGITQSPKYLFRKEGQNVTLSCEQNLNHDAMYWYRQDPGQGLRLIYYSQIVNDFQKGDIAEGYSVSREKKESFPLTVTSAQKNPTAFYLCASSIVGSNYEQYFGPGTRLTVT.

The CDR3, as DNA: TGCGCCAGCAGCTCTCGGGACACTCCCTACGAGCAGTACTTC. Its protein is CASSSRDTPYEQYF. The chain couples TRBV5-1 to TRBJ2-5, with a weak D call TRBD1 (6 bases). The end of the DNA aligns better with TRBJ2-7, so the J call may be wrong. This CDR3 region has 14 residues. The germline gives CDR1 SGHRS, CDR2 YFSETQ.

In its sample, this clone was seen once. The CDR3 region has the DNA TGCGCCAGCAGCCAAGCGTACGGGGGAAGCTCCTACGAGCAGTACTTC. It is translated as CASSQAYGGSSYEQYF. The rearrangement uses TRBV4-3 and TRBJ2-7, with D maybe TRBD2 (6 bases). Between the trimmed V and J ends, which lost 1 base and 0 bases, there was a span of 13 bases. Looked up from germline, CDR1 is LGHNA and CDR2 is YSLEER. There are 16 residues in the CDR3.

The gene calls are TRBV2 and TRBJ2-1; no firm D call. Germline V gene data show CDR1 as SNHLY and CDR2 as FYNNEI. Trimming stripped 7 bases from V and 0 bases from J, with 10 bases between. The CDR3 covers 14 residues. CDR3 protein: CASTILSSYNEQFF. The CDR3 DNA is TGTGCCAGCACTATCCTAAGCTCCTACAATGAGCAGTTCTTC.

The genes are TRBV2 and TRBJ1-2; a possible D gene is TRBD1 (6 bases). Germline loops: CDR1 SNHLY, CDR2 FYNNEI. CDR3 length: 14 amino acids. With 2 bases removed from V and 5 bases from J, the gap between germline ends came to 12 bases. This chain's CDR3 is CASSESRGGYGYTF. As DNA, the CDR3 is TGTGCCAGCAGTGAAAGCAGGGGTGGGTATGGCTACACCTTC.

The chain combines TRBV30 with TRBJ2-5; D perhaps matches TRBD2 (6 bases). The CDR3 length is 13 residues. V was shortened by 0 bases and J by 5 bases, with 10 bases between the two germline ends. Germline CDR1 reads GTSNPN; CDR2 reads SVGIG (reference sequence). The CDR3 is CAWSVRGRETQYF. The CDR3 DNA reads TGTGCCTGGAGTGTACGAGGGAGGGAGACCCAGTACTTC.

The V call is TRBV30, the J call TRBJ2-7; tentatively, D is TRBD2 (5 bases). The CDR3 spans 13 residues. V dropped 2 bases and J dropped 10 bases, with 18 bases sitting between them. Looked up from germline, CDR1 is GTSNPN and CDR2 is SVGIG (reference sequence). DNA of the CDR3: TGTGCCTGGAGTCCGTCGGGGTACGCGCAACAGTACTTC. Translating it yields CAWSPSGYAQQYF.

V gene TRBV4-3 combines with J gene TRBJ2-1; 8 positions agree with TRBD2. The germline V gene has CDR1 LGHNA and CDR2 YSLEER. The length of the CDR3 is 15 residues. V trimming: 0 bases; J trimming: 9 bases; junction bases outside the gene matches: 7. CDR3: CASSQEGRTSSEQFF. The CDR3 nucleotides are TGCGCCAGCAGCCAAGAGGGGAGGACTAGCAGTGAGCAGTTCTTC.

J is TRBJ1-4 and V is TRBV5-1; D is possibly TRBD1 (5 bases). V lost 1 base, J lost 6 bases, and 22 bases lay in between. This CDR3 spans 18 amino acids. The germline CDR1 and CDR2 sequences are SGHRS and YFSETQ. The CDR3 sequence: CASSLSASGGSVYEKLFF. In DNA form, the CDR3 reads TGCGCCAGCAGCTTGAGTGCGTCCGGGGGGTCGGTTTATGAAAAACTGTTTTTT. The whole variable domain, filled in from reference TRBV5-1 and TRBJ1-4, reads KAGVTQTPRYLIKTRGQQVTLSCSPISGHRSVSWYQQTPGQGLQFLFEYFSETQRNKGNFPGRFSGRQFSNSRSEMNVSTLELGDSALYLCASSLSASGGSVYEKLFFGSGTQLSVL.

The V gene is TRBV10-1, the J gene TRBJ2-4, with 8 bases identical to TRBD1. This CDR3 region has 16 residues. The junction had 3 bases not matched to a gene; V was cut back by 0 bases and J by 2 bases. Germline V lookup: CDR1 WNHNN, CDR2 SYGVQD (reference sequence). The CDR3 DNA is TGCGCCAGCAGTGAGTCACAGGGGGTGACCAAAAACATTCAGTACTTC. It encodes CASSESQGVTKNIQYF.

As for this clone: Within the sample, other DNA sequences also encode this same CDR3. This chain joins TRBV7-9 and TRBJ1-2; a possible D gene is TRBD1 (5 bases). Trimming took off 4 bases at V and 1 base at J, with 22 bases between the two ends. Germline CDR1 SEHNR, CDR2 FQNEAQ (reference sequence). The CDR3 is 18 residues long. The CDR3, as DNA: TGTGCCAGCAGCTCAGCCCCTTCGATTACAGGTCGTAACTATGGCTACACCTTC. This sequence encodes CASSSAPSITGRNYGYTF.

Only a few counts were recorded for this clone. The chain uses TRBV5-4 and TRBJ1-1; 10 nucleotides match TRBD1. The junction had 7 bases not matched to a gene; V was cut back by 4 bases and J by 1 base. CDR3 length equals 16 residues. Germline CDR1 reads SGHNT; CDR2 reads YYREEE (reference sequence). The CDR3 DNA sequence: TGTGCCAGCAGCAGTCCCGGGACAGGGGCGAACACTGAAGCTTTCTTT. Protein product: CASSSPGTGANTEAFF.

This clone was detected only once. The chain uses TRBV9 and TRBJ1-2, with TRBD1 matching 8 bases. V trimming: 3 bases; J trimming: 4 bases; junction bases outside the gene matches: 17. The CDR3 extends over 18 amino acids. From germline, CDR1 is SGDLS and CDR2 YYNGEE. The CDR3 nucleotides read TGTGCCAGCAGCGCCGAAGTAGAAGGGGCAGGGGGCGGCTATGGCTACACCTTC. This encodes CASSAEVEGAGGGYGYTF.